This T cell receptor beta chain was observed in a study of blood T cell repertoires in COVID-19. Germline lookup yields CDR1 LGHNT and CDR2 FRNRAP. Trimming removed 5 bases from V and 0 bases from J, with 20 bases in between. The CDR3 spans 18 residues. Original handling: Nucleated cell counts were estimated from reference gene primer amplification. The protocol was immunoSEQ multiplex PCR, while the TCRdb copy is restricted to in-frame clones and leaves out a portion. V, J and clone size reflect that table, while D and trimming were determined from the DNA. This table holds 200,000 to 250,000 clones, about 82% found once.

Material for sequencing was PBMCs or T cells enriched from blood (not recorded which). This chain joins TRBV12-5 and TRBJ2-1, with a possible D match to TRBD2 (7 bases). This TCR was sampled from a woman between 50 and 59 years old who had recovered from COVID-19. For the CDR3, the DNA is TGTGCTAGTGGTCCCTCAAGGCGGGGGCTCAGCTCCTACAATGAGCAGTTCTTC. As protein: CASGPSRRGLSSYNEQFF.